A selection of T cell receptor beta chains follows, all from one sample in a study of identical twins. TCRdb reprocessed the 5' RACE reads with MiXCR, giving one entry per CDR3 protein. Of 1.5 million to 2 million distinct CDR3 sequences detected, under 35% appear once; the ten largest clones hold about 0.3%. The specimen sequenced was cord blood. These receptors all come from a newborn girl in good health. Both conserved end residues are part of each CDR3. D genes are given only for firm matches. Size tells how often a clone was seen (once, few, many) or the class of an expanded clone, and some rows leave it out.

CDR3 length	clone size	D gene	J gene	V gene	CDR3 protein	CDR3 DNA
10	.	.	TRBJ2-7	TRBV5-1	CASPRYEQYF	TGCGCCAGTCCTCGTTACGAGCAGTACTTC
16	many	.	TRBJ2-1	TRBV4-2	CASSQDAGKWNNEQFF	TGTGCCAGCAGCCAAGACGCGGGAAAGTGGAACAATGAGCAGTTCTTC
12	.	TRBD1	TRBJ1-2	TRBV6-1	CASNPGGYGYTF	TGTGCCAGCAACCCAGGGGGATATGGCTACACCTTC
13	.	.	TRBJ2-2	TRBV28	CASRPRLTGELFF	TGTGCCAGCAGACCCAGGCTCACCGGGGAGCTGTTTTTT
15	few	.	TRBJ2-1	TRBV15	CATSREGYMGNEQFF	TGTGCCACCAGCAGAGAGGGGTATATGGGCAATGAGCAGTTCTTC
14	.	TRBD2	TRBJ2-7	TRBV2	CASSDGLAPYEQYF	TGTGCCAGCAGTGATGGACTAGCCCCCTACGAGCAGTACTTC
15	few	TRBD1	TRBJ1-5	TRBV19	CASSIGTGGNQPQHF	TGTGCCAGTAGTATTGGCACAGGGGGCAATCAGCCCCAGCATTTT
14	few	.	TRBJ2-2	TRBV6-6	CASSYSPGAGELFF	TGTGCCAGCAGTTACTCGCCGGGAGCCGGGGAGCTGTTTTTT
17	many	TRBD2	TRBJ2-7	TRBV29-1	CSVSGTSGTSWGYEQYF	TGCAGCGTTTCCGGGACTAGCGGAACCTCATGGGGCTACGAGCAGTACTTC
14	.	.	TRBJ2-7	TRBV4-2	CASSPDFPPYEQYF	TGTGCCAGCAGCCCGGACTTTCCCCCCTACGAGCAGTACTTC
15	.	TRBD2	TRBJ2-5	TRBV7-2	CASSLGAGGFNEQYF	TGTGCCAGCAGCTTAGGAGCGGGGGGTTTCAATGAGCAGTACTTT
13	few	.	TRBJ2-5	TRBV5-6	CASSLSGPETQYF	TGTGCCAGCAGCTTGTCGGGACCAGAGACCCAGTACTTC
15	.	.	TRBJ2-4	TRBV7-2	CASSLWRGVENIQYF	TGTGCCAGCAGCTTATGGCGCGGGGTAGAAAACATTCAGTACTTC
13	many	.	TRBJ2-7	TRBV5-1	CASSLVTGYEQYF	TGCGCCAGCAGCTTGGTCACAGGGTACGAGCAGTACTTC
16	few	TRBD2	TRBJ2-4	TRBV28	CASKGASGSLKNIQYF	TGTGCCAGCAAGGGTGCTAGCGGGAGCCTCAAAAACATTCAGTACTTC
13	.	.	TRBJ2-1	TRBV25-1	CASSGQGHNEQFF	TGTGCCAGCAGCGGCCAGGGACACAATGAGCAGTTCTTC
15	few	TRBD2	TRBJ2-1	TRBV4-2	CASARRGAIYNEQFF	TGTGCCAGCGCCCGGCGGGGGGCAATCTACAATGAGCAGTTCTTC
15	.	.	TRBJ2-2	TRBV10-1	CASSERTTNTGELFF	TGCGCCAGCAGTGAACGGACTACGAACACCGGGGAGCTGTTTTTT
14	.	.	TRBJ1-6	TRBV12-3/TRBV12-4	CASSFRQRKSPLHF	TGTGCCAGCAGTTTCAGACAGCGTAAGTCACCCCTCCACTTT
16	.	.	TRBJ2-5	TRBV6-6	CASSYSMGLKGNEQYF	TGTGCCAGCAGTTACTCAATGGGCCTAAAAGGGAATGAGCAGTACTTC
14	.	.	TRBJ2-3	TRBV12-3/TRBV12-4	CASTPYRGADTQYF	TGTGCCAGCACCCCCTACAGAGGGGCAGATACGCAGTATTTT
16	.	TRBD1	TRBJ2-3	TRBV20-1	CSASPGQGILTDTQYF	TGCAGTGCTTCTCCGGGACAGGGGATTCTGACAGATACGCAGTATTTT